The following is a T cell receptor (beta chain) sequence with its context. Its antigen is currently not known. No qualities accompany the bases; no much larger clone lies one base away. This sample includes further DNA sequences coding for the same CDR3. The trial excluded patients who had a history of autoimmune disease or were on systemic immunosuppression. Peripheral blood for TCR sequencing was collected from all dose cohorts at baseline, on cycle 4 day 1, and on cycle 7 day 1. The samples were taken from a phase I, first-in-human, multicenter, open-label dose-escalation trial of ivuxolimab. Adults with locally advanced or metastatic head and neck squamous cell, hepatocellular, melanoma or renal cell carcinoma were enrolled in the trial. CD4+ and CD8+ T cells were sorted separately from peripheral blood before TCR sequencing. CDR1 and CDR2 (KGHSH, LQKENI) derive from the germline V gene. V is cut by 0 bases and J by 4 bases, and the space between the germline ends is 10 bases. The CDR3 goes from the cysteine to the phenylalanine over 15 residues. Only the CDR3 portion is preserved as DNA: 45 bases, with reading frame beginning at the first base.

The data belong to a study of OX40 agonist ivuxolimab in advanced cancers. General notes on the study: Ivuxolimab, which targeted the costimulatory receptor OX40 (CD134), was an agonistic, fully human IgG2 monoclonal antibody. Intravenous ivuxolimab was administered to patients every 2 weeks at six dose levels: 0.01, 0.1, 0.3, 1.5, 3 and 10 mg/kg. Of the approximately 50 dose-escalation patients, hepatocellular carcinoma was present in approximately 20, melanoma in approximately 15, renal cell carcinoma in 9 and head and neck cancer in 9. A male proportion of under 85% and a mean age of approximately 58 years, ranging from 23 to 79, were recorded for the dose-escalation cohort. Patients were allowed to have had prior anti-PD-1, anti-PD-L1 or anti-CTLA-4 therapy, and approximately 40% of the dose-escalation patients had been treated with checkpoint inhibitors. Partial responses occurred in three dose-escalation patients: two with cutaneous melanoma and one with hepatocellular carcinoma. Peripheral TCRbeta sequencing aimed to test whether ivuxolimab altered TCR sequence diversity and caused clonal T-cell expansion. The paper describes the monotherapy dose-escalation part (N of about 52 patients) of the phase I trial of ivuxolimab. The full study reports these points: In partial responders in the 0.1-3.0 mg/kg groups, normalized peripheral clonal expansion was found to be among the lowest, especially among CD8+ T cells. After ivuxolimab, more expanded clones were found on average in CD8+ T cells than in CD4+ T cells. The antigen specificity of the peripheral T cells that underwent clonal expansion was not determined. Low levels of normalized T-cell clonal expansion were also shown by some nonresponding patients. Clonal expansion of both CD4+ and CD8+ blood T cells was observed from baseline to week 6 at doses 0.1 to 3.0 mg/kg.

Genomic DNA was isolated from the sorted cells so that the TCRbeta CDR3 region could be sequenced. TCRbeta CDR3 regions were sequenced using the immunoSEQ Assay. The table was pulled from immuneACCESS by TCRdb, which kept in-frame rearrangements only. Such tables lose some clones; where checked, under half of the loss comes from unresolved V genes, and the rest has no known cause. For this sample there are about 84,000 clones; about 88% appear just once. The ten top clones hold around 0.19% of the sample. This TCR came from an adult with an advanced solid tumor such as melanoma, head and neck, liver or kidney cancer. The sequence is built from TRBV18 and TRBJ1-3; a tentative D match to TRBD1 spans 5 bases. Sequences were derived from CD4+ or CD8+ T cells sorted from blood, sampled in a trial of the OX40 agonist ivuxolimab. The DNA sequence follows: TGTGCCAGCTCACCACCTTCAGGGTCCGGAAACACCATATATTTT. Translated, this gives CASSPPSGSGNTIYF.